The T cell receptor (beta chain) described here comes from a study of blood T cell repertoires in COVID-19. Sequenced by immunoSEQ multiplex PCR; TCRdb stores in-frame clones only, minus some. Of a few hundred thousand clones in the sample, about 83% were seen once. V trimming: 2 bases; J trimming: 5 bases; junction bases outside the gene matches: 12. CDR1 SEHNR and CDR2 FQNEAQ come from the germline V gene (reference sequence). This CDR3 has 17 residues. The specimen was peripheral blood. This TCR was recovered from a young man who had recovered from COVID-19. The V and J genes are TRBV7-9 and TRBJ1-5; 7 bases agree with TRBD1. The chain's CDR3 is CASSLSPDRMRHQPQHF. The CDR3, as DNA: TGTGCCAGCAGCTTATCCCCGGACAGGATGCGGCATCAGCCCCAGCATTTT.